This passage covers 4 T cell receptor beta chains from one sample sequenced in a study of blood T cell repertoires in COVID-19. TCRdb's copy holds only in-frame clones and misses some; the assay was immunoSEQ multiplex PCR. The repertoire holds about 87,000 clones, about 85% seen once, with 2.5% to 3.5% in the top ten. The sample taken for sequencing was peripheral blood. The receptors stem from an elderly woman with COVID-19, enrolled during active disease.

This rearrangement joins TRBV5-1 to TRBJ2-1; no definite D call. Trimming pared 2 bases from V and 10 bases from J, leaving 16 bases between. Germline CDR1 and CDR2: SGHRS and YFSETQ. There are 14 residues in the CDR3. The CDR3 sequence is CASSFFFSDLEQFF. In DNA form, the CDR3 reads TGCGCCAGCAGCTTTTTTTTTAGTGACTTAGAGCAGTTCTTC.

The rearrangement uses TRBV10-3 and TRBJ2-3, with TRBD2 matching over 8 bases. CDR3 length: 15 residues. Looked up from germline, CDR1 is ENHRY and CDR2 is SYGVKD. J gave up 6 bases and V 3 bases, and 8 bases lay outside the gene matches. As DNA, the CDR3 is TGTGCCATCAGTGATCGAGCGGGAGCCATGGATACGCAGTATTTT. The encoded protein is CAISDRAGAMDTQYF.

V gene TRBV27 combines with J gene TRBJ1-5; D ambiguous. V was cut by 5 bases and J by 0 bases, with 23 bases left in between. The length of the CDR3 is 19 residues. Germline V gene data show CDR1 as MNHEY and CDR2 as SMNVEV (reference sequence). CDR3 bases: TGTGCCAGCAGTCCCCTGGGGAGGGTGGGCCTTTATAGCAATCAGCCCCAGCATTTT. Translation gives CASSPLGRVGLYSNQPQHF.

V gene TRBV10-3 combines with J gene TRBJ2-7; D not resolved. V lost 2 bases and J lost 2, with 13 bases in between. Germline values: CDR1 ENHRY, CDR2 SYGVKD. This CDR3 spans 15 amino acids. CDR3 amino acids: CAISEGESYTYEQYF. In DNA form, the CDR3 reads TGTGCCATCAGTGAGGGAGAGAGCTACACCTACGAGCAGTACTTC.